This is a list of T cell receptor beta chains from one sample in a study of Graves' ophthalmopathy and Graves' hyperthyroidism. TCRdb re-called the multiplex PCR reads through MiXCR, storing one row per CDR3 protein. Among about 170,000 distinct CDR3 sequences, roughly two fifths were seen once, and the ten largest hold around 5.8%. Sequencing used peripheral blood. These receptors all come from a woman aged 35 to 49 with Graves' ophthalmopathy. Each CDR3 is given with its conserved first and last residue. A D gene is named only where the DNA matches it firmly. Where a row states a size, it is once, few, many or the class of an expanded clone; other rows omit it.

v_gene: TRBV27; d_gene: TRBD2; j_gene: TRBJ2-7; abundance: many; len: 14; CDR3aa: CASSLAGSSYEQYF; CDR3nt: TGTGCCAGCAGTCTAGCGGGGAGCTCCTACGAGCAGTACTTC
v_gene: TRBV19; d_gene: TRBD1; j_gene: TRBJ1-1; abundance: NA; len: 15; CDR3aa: CASSTRTGVQTEAFF; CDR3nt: TGTGCCAGTAGTACCCGGACAGGGGTACAGACTGAAGCTTTCTTT
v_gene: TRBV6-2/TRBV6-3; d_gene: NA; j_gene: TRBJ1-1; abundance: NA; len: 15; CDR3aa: CASSYGGRVGTEAFF; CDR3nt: TGTGCCAGCAGTTACGGCGGCAGGGTGGGCACTGAAGCTTTCTTT
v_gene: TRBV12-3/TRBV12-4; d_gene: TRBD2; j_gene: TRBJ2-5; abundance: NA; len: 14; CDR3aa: CASSKAGGQETQYF; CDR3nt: TGTGCCAGCAGTAAAGCGGGGGGACAAGAGACCCAGTACTTC
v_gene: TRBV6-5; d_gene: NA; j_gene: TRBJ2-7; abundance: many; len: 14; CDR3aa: CASSYAKQGYEQYF; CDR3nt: TGTGCCAGCAGTTACGCCAAGCAGGGCTACGAGCAGTACTTC
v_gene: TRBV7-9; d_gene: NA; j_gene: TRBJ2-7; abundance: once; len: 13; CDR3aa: CASSLGPTGEQYF; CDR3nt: TGTGCCAGCAGCCTCGGCCCAACAGGGGAGCAGTACTTC
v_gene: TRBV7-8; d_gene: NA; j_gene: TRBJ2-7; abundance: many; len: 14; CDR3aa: CASSLGATPYEQYF; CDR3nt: TGTGCCAGCAGCTTGGGCGCGACTCCCTACGAGCAGTACTTC
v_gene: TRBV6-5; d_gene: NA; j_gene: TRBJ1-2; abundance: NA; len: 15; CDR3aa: CASSYSLGAAYGYTF; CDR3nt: TGTGCCAGCAGTTACTCTTTAGGGGCTGCCTATGGCTACACCTTC
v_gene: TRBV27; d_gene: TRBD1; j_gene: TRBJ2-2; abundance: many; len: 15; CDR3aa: CASSRTGANTGELFF; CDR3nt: TGTGCCAGCAGCCGGACAGGCGCGAACACCGGGGAGCTGTTTTTT
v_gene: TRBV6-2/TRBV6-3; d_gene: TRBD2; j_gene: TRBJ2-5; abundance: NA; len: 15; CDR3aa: CASSTTTSGGETQYF; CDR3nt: TGTGCCAGCAGTACAACTACTAGCGGAGGGGAGACCCAGTACTTC
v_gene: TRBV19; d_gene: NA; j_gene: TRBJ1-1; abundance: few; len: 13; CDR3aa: CASSMVAVTEAFF; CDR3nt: TGTGCCAGTAGTATGGTGGCAGTTACTGAAGCTTTCTTT
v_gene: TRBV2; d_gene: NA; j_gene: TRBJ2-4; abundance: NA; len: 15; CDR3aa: CASSEGRVAKNIQYF; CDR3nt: TGTGCCAGCAGTGAGGGCAGGGTAGCCAAAAACATTCAGTACTTC
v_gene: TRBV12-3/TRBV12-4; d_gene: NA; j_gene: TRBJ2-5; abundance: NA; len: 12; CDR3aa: CASTTYGETQYF; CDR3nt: TGTGCCAGCACCACCTATGGGGAGACCCAGTACTTC
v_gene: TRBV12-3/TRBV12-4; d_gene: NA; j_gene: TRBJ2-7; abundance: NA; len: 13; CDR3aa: CASSKDAGYEQYF; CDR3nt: TGTGCCAGCAGCAAGGACGCCGGCTACGAGCAGTACTTC
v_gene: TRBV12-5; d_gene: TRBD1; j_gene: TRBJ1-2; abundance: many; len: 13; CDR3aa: CASGSPTGDGYTF; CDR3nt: TGTGCTAGTGGTTCGCCTACAGGGGATGGCTACACCTTC
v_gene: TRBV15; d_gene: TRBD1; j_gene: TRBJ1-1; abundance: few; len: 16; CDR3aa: CATSRERTGANTEAFF; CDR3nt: TGTGCCACCAGCAGAGAACGGACAGGGGCGAACACTGAAGCTTTCTTT
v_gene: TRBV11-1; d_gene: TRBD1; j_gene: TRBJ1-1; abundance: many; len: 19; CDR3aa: CASSLVSLRDRSTNTEAFF; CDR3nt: TGTGCCAGCAGCTTAGTAAGTTTGAGGGACAGGAGTACGAACACTGAAGCTTTCTTT
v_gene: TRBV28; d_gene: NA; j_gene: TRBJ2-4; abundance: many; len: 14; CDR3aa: CASRRRTDLNIQYF; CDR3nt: TGTGCCAGCAGACGAAGGACAGACTTAAACATTCAGTACTTC
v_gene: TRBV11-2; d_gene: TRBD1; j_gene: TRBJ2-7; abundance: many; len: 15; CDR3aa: CASSLGGQADYEQYF; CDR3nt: TGTGCCAGCAGCTTAGGAGGACAGGCGGACTACGAGCAGTACTTC
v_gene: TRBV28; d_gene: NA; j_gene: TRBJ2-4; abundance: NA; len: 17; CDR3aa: CASSSTARMLAKNIQYF; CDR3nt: TGTGCCAGCAGTTCGACAGCCCGTATGTTAGCCAAAAACATTCAGTACTTC
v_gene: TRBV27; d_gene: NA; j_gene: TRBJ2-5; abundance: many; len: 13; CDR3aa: CASSFSYQETQYF; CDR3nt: TGTGCCAGCAGTTTTTCCTACCAAGAGACCCAGTACTTC
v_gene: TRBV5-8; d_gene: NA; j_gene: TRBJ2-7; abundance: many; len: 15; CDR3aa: CASSLNSGHVYEQYF; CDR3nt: TGTGCCAGCAGCTTAAACTCAGGACACGTCTACGAGCAGTACTTC
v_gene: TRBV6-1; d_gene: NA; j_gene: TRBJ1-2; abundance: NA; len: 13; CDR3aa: CATSPGSRHGYTF; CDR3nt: TGTGCCACCTCCCCCGGGTCCAGGCATGGCTACACCTTC
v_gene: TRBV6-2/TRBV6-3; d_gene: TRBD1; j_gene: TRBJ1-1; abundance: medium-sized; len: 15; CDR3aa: CASSYAGTGNTEAFF; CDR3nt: TGTGCCAGCAGTTACGCCGGGACAGGGAACACTGAAGCTTTCTTT
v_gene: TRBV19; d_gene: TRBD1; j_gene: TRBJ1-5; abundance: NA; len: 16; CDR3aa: CASSIFGTGADQPQHF; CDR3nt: TGTGCCAGTAGTATATTTGGGACAGGGGCGGATCAGCCCCAGCATTTT
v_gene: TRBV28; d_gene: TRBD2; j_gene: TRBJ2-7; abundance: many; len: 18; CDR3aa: CASSLYSPLLAGEDEQYF; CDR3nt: TGTGCCAGCAGTTTATATTCCCCGCTACTAGCGGGAGAGGACGAGCAGTACTTC
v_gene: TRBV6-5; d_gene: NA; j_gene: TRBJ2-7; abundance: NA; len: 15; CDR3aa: CASSYDSALSYEQYF; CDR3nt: TGTGCCAGCAGTTACGACTCTGCGCTCTCCTACGAGCAGTACTTC
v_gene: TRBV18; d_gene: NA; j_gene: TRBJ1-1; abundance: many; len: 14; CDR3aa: CASSPAGMNTEAFF; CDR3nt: TGTGCCAGCTCACCAGCGGGCATGAACACTGAAGCTTTCTTT
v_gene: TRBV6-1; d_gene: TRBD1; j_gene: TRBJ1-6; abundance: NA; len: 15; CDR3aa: CASSGTGGRNSPLHF; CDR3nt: TGTGCCAGCAGTGGGACAGGGGGAAGGAATTCACCCCTCCACTTT
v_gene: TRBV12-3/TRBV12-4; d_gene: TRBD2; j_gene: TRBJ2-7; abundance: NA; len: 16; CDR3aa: CASSPLAGGGLREQYF; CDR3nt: TGTGCCAGCAGTCCACTAGCGGGAGGGGGCCTTCGCGAGCAGTACTTC
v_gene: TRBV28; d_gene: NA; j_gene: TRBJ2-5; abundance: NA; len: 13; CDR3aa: CASSNDREETQYF; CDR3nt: TGTGCCAGCAGTAATGATCGAGAAGAGACCCAGTACTTC
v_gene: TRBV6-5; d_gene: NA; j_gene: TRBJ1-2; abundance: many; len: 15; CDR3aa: CASSYSNQPNYGYTF; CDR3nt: TGTGCCAGCAGTTACTCGAATCAACCTAACTATGGCTACACCTTC
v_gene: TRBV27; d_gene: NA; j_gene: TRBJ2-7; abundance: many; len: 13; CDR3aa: CASSSVTTYEQYF; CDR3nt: TGTGCCAGCAGTTCTGTAACAACGTACGAGCAGTACTTC